Reported below is one T cell receptor (beta chain). These data belong to a study of blood T cell repertoires in COVID-19. The assay was immunoSEQ multiplex PCR, and TCRdb's table has in-frame clones only and misses some. The sample comprises approximately 310,000 clones, around 84% of which are singletons, and about 1.9% rests with the top ten. Germline loops: CDR1 SGHVS, CDR2 FNYEAQ. This CDR3 contains 18 residues. Trimming took 4 bases from V and 6 from J; bases not matched to a gene: 8. Each exposed participant met a COVID-19 case in the 2 weeks preceding study entry. The V gene is TRBV7-6, the J gene TRBJ2-2, with TRBD2 matching over 16 bases. This clonotype was obtained from a woman in her 30s who had been exposed to COVID-19. The material sequenced was PBMCs or T cells enriched from blood (not recorded which). The CDR3 DNA reads as TGTGCCAGCAGCTCACCGGGACTAGCGGGGGGGCTATCCGGGGAGCTGTTTTTT. It yields the protein CASSSPGLAGGLSGELFF. The complete variable domain, with remaining parts taken from reference TRBV7-6 and TRBJ2-2, reads GAGVSQSPRYKVTKRGQDVALRCDPISGHVSLYWYRQALGQGPEFLTYFNYEAQQDKSGLPNDRFSAERPEGSISTLTIQRTEQRDSAMYRCASSSPGLAGGLSGELFFGEGSRLTVL.